The 15 T cell receptor beta chains below were found in one sample sequenced in a study of T cells in Graves' hyperthyroidism and ophthalmopathy. Amplified TCR beta CDR3 regions derived from RNA transcripts. RT-PCR in the first round (using the HTBI primer set) targeted the TCR CDR3. One entry per CDR3 protein results from TCRdb running MiXCR on the multiplex PCR reads. Among around 350,000 distinct CDR3 sequences, approximately 20% were seen once, and the ten largest hold about 4%. Material for sequencing was blood. These receptors were collected from a woman aged 18-29 years with Graves' hyperthyroidism.

This clonotype was detected many times. The chain uses TRBV28 and TRBJ1-1; D gene ambiguous. The length of the CDR3 is 13 residues. With 3 bases removed from V and 1 base from J, the gap between germline ends came to 6 bases. The germline V gene encodes CDR1 MDHEN and CDR2 SYDVKM. CDR3 coding DNA: TGTGCCAGCAGTTTTAATAAGAACACTGAAGCTTTCTTT. Encoded protein: CASSFNKNTEAFF.

This clonotype was seen ten or more times. The rearrangement joins TRBV20-1 to TRBJ1-2; 7 nucleotides align to TRBD1. In germline, CDR1 is DFQATT, CDR2 SNEGSKA (reference sequence). V lost 6 bases to trimming and J lost 3 bases; unmatched junction nucleotides: 7. This CDR3 region has 13 residues. The DNA of the CDR3 is TGCAGTGCCGAACAGGGGACGGACTATGGCTACACCTTC. Amino acid sequence: CSAEQGTDYGYTF.

For this clonotype: A much larger clone differs from this one at a single base, so this may be a read error. The chain has TRBV5-1 and TRBJ2-5; 9 bases line up with TRBD1. V shed 6 bases, J shed 5 bases, and the junction held 11 bases outside the gene matches. The V gene's germline CDR1 is SGHRS and CDR2 YFSETQ. The CDR3 covers 15 residues. This CDR3 is CASISGTGLTETQYF. CDR3 nucleotide sequence: TGCGCCAGCATCTCCGGGACAGGGCTCACGGAGACCCAGTACTTC.

This clonotype appeared many times. The chain recombines TRBV5-1 with TRBJ2-5, with 8 bases matching TRBD2. J lost 2 bases, V lost 1 base, and 4 bases had no gene match. The CDR3 consists of 15 residues. From germline, CDR1 is SGHRS and CDR2 YFSETQ. The CDR3 region is CASSLYLAGQETQYF. The CDR3, as DNA: TGCGCCAGCAGCTTGTATTTAGCGGGGCAAGAGACCCAGTACTTC.

This sequence joins TRBV12-3 or TRBV12-4 and TRBJ2-7; maybe TRBD1 (5 bases). Trimming cost V 3 bases and J 4 bases, with 10 bases left between them. The CDR3 is 13 residues long. CDR3 region: CASSFPGRYEQYF. The DNA for the CDR3 is TGTGCCAGCAGTTTCCCAGGGCGGTACGAGCAGTACTTC.

This clonotype occurred many times. The chain joins TRBV9 to TRBJ2-7, with D tentatively TRBD1 (6 bases). The CDR3 spans 15 residues. Deletions cut 0 bases from V and 2 bases from J, with 12 bases between. The V gene's germline CDR1 is SGDLS and CDR2 YYNGEE. The CDR3 is CASSVDGQRTYEQYF. For the CDR3, the DNA is TGTGCCAGCAGCGTAGATGGACAGCGAACCTACGAGCAGTACTTC.

This clonotype was counted at least ten times. The chain carries TRBV2 and TRBJ2-2; D uncertain. Trimming shortened V by 5 bases and J by 4 bases, and 8 bases separated the two germline ends. Germline V CDR1 and CDR2: SNHLY, FYNNEI. This CDR3 has 13 residues. The CDR3 loop reads CASSRLSTGELFF. In nucleotides, the CDR3 is TGTGCCAGCAGTCGCCTGTCCACCGGGGAGCTGTTTTTT.

This clonotype was found many times. The rearrangement joins TRBV27 to TRBJ1-3, with 9 bases that match TRBD1. The V gene end was trimmed by 6 bases and the J gene end by 4 bases; junction bases not matched to a gene: 10. Per the germline V gene, CDR1 is MNHEY and CDR2 is SMNVEV (reference sequence). The length of the CDR3 is 16 residues. The DNA of the CDR3 is TGTGCCAGCAGCCTCAAGGGGACAGGGACCGGAAACACCATATATTTT. Translated: CASSLKGTGTGNTIYF.

Ten or more counts support this clonotype. The chain employs TRBV5-1 and TRBJ1-5; D might be TRBD1 (6 bases). CDR1 is SGHRS, CDR2 YFSETQ, per germline. V lost 3 bases and J 1 base, leaving 11 bases between the germline ends. The CDR3 length is 15 residues. The CDR3 reads CASSSGEGSNQPQHF. As DNA, the CDR3 is TGCGCCAGCAGCTCAGGGGAAGGGAGCAATCAGCCCCAGCATTTT.

There are many counts of this clonotype. The gene calls are TRBV29-1 and TRBJ1-3; a weak D match, TRBD1 (5 bases). The CDR3 is made up of 12 amino acids. Trimming pared 0 bases from V and 10 bases from J, leaving 10 bases between. Germline-derived CDR1 and CDR2 are SQVTM and ANQGSEA. In DNA, the CDR3 is TGCAGCGTTGAAGATCGCGGGGGGACCATATATTTT. Translation gives CSVEDRGGTIYF.

Ten or more counts support this clonotype. The chain carries TRBV11-2 and TRBJ1-2; weak D call: TRBD1 (6 bases). In germline, CDR1 is SGHAT, CDR2 FQNNGV. Trimming pared 5 bases from V and 3 bases from J, leaving 19 bases between. The length of the CDR3 is 16 residues. The CDR3 region has the DNA TGTGCCAGCAGCCTAGGCGGGGGGCAGGGCTACTATGGCTACACCTTC. It translates to CASSLGGGQGYYGYTF.

This clonotype was counted at least ten times. The chain links TRBV7-8 to TRBJ2-4; 7 bases match TRBD1. J lost 6 bases, V lost 7 bases, and 9 bases had no gene match. CDR1 and CDR2 from the germline V gene are SGHVS and FQNEAQ. CDR3 length: 14 amino acids. As DNA, the CDR3 is TGTGCCAGCACCCCCGAGGGGGCGATAAACATTCAGTACTTC. This sequence encodes CASTPEGAINIQYF.

The sample holds many counts of this clonotype. The chain is built from TRBV20-1 and TRBJ2-7, with 8 bases aligning to TRBD2. V lost 5 bases and J lost 2; bases outside the gene matches: 11. Germline CDR1 reads DFQATT; CDR2 reads SNEGSKA (reference sequence). This CDR3 contains 15 residues. The CDR3 DNA reads as TGCAGTGCTCGCCTCCTGACGGGACTAGCCTACGAGCAGTACTTC. Its translation: CSARLLTGLAYEQYF.

There are many counts of this clonotype. J is TRBJ1-5 and V is TRBV6-1; a possible D gene is TRBD1 (6 bases). V dropped 3 bases and J dropped 0 bases, with 9 bases sitting between them. This CDR3 has 15 residues. Germline V lookup: CDR1 MNHNS, CDR2 SASEGT. CDR3 coding DNA: TGTGCCAGCAGTGAGGTACAGGGTAGCAATCAGCCCCAGCATTTT. Amino acids: CASSEVQGSNQPQHF.

This clonotype was counted many times. This sequence joins TRBV20-1 and TRBJ1-5, with a possible D match to TRBD1 (6 bases). This CDR3 comprises 14 residues. Germline CDR1 is DFQATT and CDR2 is SNEGSKA (reference sequence). The ends were cut back, 4 bases at V and 7 bases at J, with 17 bases in the middle. CDR3 residues: CSATRDINFQPQHF. Written as DNA, the CDR3 is TGCAGTGCTACCCGGGACATAAACTTCCAGCCCCAGCATTTT.